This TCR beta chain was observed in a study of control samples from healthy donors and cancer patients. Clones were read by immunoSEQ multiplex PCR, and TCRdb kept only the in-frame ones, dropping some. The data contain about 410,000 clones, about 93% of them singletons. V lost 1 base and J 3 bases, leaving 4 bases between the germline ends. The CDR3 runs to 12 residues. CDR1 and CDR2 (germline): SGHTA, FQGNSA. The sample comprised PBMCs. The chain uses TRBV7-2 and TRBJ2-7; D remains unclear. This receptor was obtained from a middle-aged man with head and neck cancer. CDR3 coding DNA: TGTGCCAGCAGCTTAGAACGCTACGAGCAGTACTTC. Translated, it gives CASSLERYEQYF.